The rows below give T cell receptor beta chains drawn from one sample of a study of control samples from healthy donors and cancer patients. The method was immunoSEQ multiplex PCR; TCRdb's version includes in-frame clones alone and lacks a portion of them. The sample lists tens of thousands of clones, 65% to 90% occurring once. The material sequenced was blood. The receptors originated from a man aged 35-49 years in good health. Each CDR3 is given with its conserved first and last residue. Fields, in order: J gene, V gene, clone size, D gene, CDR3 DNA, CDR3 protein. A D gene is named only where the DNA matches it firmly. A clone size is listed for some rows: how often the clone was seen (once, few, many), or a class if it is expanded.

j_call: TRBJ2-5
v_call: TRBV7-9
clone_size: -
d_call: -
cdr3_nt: TGTGCCAGCAGCTTAGCTTTTGCTAGAGAGACCCAGTACTTC
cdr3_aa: CASSLAFARETQYF

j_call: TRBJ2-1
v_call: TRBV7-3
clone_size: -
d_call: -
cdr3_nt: TGTGCCAGCAGCCCCCCCCGGGTCCATGAGCAGTTCTTC
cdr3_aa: CASSPPRVHEQFF

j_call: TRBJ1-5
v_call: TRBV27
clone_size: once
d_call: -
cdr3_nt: TGTGCCAGCAGCTTCGACAATAGCAATCAGCCCCAGCATTTT
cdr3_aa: CASSFDNSNQPQHF

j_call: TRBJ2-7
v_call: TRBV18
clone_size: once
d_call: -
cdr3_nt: TGTGCCAGCTCGGGCGAACGGTCTACCTACGAGCAGTACTTC
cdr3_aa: CASSGERSTYEQYF

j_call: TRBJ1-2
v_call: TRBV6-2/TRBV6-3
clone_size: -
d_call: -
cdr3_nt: TGTGCCAGCAGACCTCGACAGTATGGCTACACCTTC
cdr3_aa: CASRPRQYGYTF

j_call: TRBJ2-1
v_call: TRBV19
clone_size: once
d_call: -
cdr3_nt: TGTGCCAGTAGTATGGGGGAGAGGAGGTACAATGAGCAGTTCTTC
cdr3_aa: CASSMGERRYNEQFF

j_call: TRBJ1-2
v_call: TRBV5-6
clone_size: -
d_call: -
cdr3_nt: TGTGCCAGCAGCCGCAGGGTCTATGGCTACACCTTC
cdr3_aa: CASSRRVYGYTF

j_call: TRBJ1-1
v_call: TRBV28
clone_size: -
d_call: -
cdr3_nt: TGTGCCAGCAGTGACTCGCTCCGGGAGAACACTGAAGCTTTCTTT
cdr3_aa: CASSDSLRENTEAFF

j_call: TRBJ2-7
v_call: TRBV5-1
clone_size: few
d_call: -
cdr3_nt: TGCGCCAGCAGCTTGGCAAGGGGCTACGAGCAGTACTTC
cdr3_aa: CASSLARGYEQYF

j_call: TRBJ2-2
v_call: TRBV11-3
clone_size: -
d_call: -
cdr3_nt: TGTGCCAGCAGCTTTGCAAACACCGGGGAGCTGTTTTTT
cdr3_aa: CASSFANTGELFF

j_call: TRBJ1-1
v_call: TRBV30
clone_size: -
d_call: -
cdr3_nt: TGTGCCTGGAGTGTGGGGGGAATCACCCGGGTGGGCACTGAAGCTTTCTTT
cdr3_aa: CAWSVGGITRVGTEAFF

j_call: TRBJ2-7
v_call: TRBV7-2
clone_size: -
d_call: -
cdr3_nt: TGTGCCAGCAGCTTAGTACCGGTAGCGAGGGGCTACGAGCAGTACTTC
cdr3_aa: CASSLVPVARGYEQYF

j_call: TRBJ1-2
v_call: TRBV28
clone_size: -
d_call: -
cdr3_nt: TGTGCCAGCAGTTTAGTGAGTAACTATGGCTACACCTTC
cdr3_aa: CASSLVSNYGYTF

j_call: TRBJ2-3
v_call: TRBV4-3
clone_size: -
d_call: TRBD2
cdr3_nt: TGCGCCAGCAGCCAAGGGACTAGCGGGGGGGCAACAGATACGCAGTATTTT
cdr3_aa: CASSQGTSGGATDTQYF